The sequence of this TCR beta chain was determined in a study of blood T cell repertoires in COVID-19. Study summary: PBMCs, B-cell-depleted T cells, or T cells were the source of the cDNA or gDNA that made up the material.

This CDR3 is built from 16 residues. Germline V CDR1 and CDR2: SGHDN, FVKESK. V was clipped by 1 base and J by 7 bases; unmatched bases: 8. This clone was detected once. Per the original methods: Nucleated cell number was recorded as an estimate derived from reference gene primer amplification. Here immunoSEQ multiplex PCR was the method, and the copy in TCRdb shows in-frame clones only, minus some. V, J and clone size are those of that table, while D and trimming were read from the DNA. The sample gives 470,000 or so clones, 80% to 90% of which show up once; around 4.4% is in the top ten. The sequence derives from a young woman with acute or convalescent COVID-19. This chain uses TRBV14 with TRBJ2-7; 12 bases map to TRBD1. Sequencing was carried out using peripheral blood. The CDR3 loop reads CASSQVGGQGAREQYF. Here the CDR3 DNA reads TGTGCCAGCAGCCAAGTGGGGGGACAGGGGGCGCGTGAGCAGTACTTC.